The 27 T cell receptor beta chains below were found in one sample sequenced in a study of T cell clonotyping in hematopoietic cell transplantation. TCRdb keeps only in-frame clones here, not all; method: immunoSEQ multiplex PCR. The profile covers 17,000 or so clones, with 71% appearing a single time and about 9.3% taken by the ten largest. Sequencing input: peripheral blood mononuclear cells. The source of these receptors is an older woman in good health. Some clones in this sample may be carry-over from other donors' samples.

The chain has TRBV4-1 and TRBJ1-4; TRBD1 aligns across 11 bases. The CDR3 runs to 16 residues. The germline V gene has CDR1 MGHRA and CDR2 YSYEKL. V dropped 0 bases and J dropped 8; count of bases not matched to a gene: 5. CDR3 residues: CASSQDWTGGKEKLFF. DNA for the CDR3: TGCGCCAGCAGCCAAGATTGGACAGGGGGCAAGGAAAAACTGTTTTTT.

V gene TRBV11-2 combines with J gene TRBJ1-5; D not resolved. The CDR3 is made up of 14 amino acids. Germline V gene lookup returns CDR1 SGHAT and CDR2 FQNNGV. The V and J ends lost 3 bases and 0 bases respectively, with 6 bases between them. This chain's CDR3 is CASSLGPSNQPQHF. The CDR3 region has the DNA TGTGCCAGCAGCTTGGGCCCTAGCAATCAGCCCCAGCATTTT.

This chain links TRBV6-5 with TRBJ1-1, with TRBD1 as a possible D gene (5 bases). Trimming removed 5 bases from V and 4 bases from J, with 14 bases in between. Germline values: CDR1 MNHEY, CDR2 SVGAGI. The CDR3 spans 14 residues. CDR3 sequence reads: CASSQPGPTTEAFF. The CDR3 bases are TGTGCCAGCAGTCAACCGGGACCGACCACTGAAGCTTTCTTT.

The V call is TRBV30, the J call TRBJ1-1, with TRBD1 matching 7 bases. This CDR3 has 13 amino acids. Germline lookup yields CDR1 GTSNPN and CDR2 SVGIG (reference sequence). V trimming: 2 bases; J trimming: 4 bases; junction bases outside the gene matches: 4. The CDR3 region is CAWSKGAVTEAFF. The CDR3 coding sequence is TGTGCCTGGAGTAAGGGGGCGGTCACTGAAGCTTTCTTT.

This chain joins TRBV4-3 and TRBJ1-2, with 7 positions matching TRBD1. After removal of 3 bases from V and 5 bases from J, the junction contained 6 bases not matched to a gene. In germline, CDR1 is LGHNA, CDR2 YSLEER. The CDR3 consists of 14 residues. CDR3 nucleotide sequence: TGCGCCAGCAGCCAGACGGGACAGAAGTATGGCTACACCTTC. Its protein product is CASSQTGQKYGYTF.

The rearrangement uses TRBV28 and TRBJ1-5; 7 bases map to TRBD1. The CDR3 length is 15 residues. V trimming: 4 bases; J trimming: 4 bases; junction bases outside the gene matches: 7. Germline loops: CDR1 MDHEN, CDR2 SYDVKM. The CDR3, as DNA: TGTGCCAGCAGTTCGATATCAGGGGGAAATCAGCCCCAGCATTTT. Its protein is CASSSISGGNQPQHF.

In this sample, this clone turned up once. The V call is TRBV5-6, the J call TRBJ1-6, with 9 nucleotides matching TRBD1. The ends lost 2 bases at V and 9 bases at J; junction bases unmatched: 6. Per germline, CDR1 SGHDT and CDR2 YYEEEE. The CDR3 covers 15 residues. The CDR3: CASSLGTGSGSPLHF. The CDR3 DNA reads TGTGCCAGCAGCTTAGGGACAGGGTCGGGTTCACCCCTCCACTTT.

The J gene is TRBJ1-2, the V gene TRBV6-5, with TRBD1 as a possible D gene (6 bases). V lost 7 bases and J 0 bases, leaving 15 bases between the germline ends. In germline, CDR1 is MNHEY, CDR2 SVGAGI. The CDR3 is made up of 15 amino acids. CDR3 in amino acids: CASTTNQGPNYGYTF. CDR3 coding DNA: TGTGCCAGCACCACCAATCAGGGGCCTAACTATGGCTACACCTTC.

The chain links TRBV30 to TRBJ2-1, with 10 bases aligning to TRBD1. CDR1 and CDR2 (germline): GTSNPN, SVGIG (reference sequence). The length of the CDR3 is 12 residues. J lost 8 bases, V lost 5 bases, and 3 bases had no gene match. CDR3 sequence (DNA): TGTGCCTGGGACAGGGGGCGAGATGAGCAGTTCTTC. Its translation is CAWDRGRDEQFF.

The genes are TRBV6-1 and TRBJ1-5; D is undetermined. This CDR3 has 16 residues. V lost 4 bases, J lost 0 bases, and 13 bases lay in between. Germline CDR1 MNHNS, CDR2 SASEGT. The CDR3 reads CASSVGQVYSNQPQHF. DNA of the CDR3: TGTGCCAGCAGTGTCGGTCAGGTGTATAGCAATCAGCCCCAGCATTTT.

This clone appeared a few times. This chain uses TRBV30 with TRBJ1-2, with 9 bases matching TRBD1. Germline V gives CDR1 GTSNPN, CDR2 SVGIG (reference sequence). The length of the CDR3 is 11 residues. V was clipped by 8 bases and J by 8 bases; unmatched bases: 6. DNA for the CDR3: TGTGCCCGGACAGGGGTAGGAGGCTACACCTTC. It encodes CARTGVGGYTF. The variable domain in full, with the rest retrieved from reference TRBV30 and TRBJ1-2, is SQTIHQWPATLVQPVGSPLSLECTVEGTSNPNLYWYRQAAGRGLQLLFYSVGIGQISSEVPQNLSASRPQDRQFILSSKKLLLSDSGFYLCARTGVGGYTFGSGTRLTVV.

This clone was counted a few times. The V gene is TRBV7-6, the J gene TRBJ1-2; 9 bases are a match to TRBD1. The V gene end was trimmed by 0 bases and the J gene end by 4 bases; junction bases not matched to a gene: 9. CDR1 and CDR2 from the germline V gene are SGHVS and FNYEAQ. This CDR3 is built from 17 residues. The CDR3 DNA reads TGTGCCAGCAGCTTAGCGGTGGGGACAGGGTCCAGCTATGGCTACACCTTC. It specifies CASSLAVGTGSSYGYTF.

The V and J genes are TRBV28 and TRBJ1-5; 9 bases line up with TRBD1. CDR3 size: 17 residues. V dropped 5 bases and J dropped 0; count of bases not matched to a gene: 8. Germline-derived CDR1 and CDR2 are MDHEN and SYDVKM. CDR3: CASSPPGTGISNQPQHF. The CDR3 bases are TGTGCCAGCAGTCCCCCCGGGACAGGGATTAGCAATCAGCCCCAGCATTTT.

This chain connects TRBV7-8 to TRBJ1-5, with D possibly being TRBD1 (6 bases). The germline V and J ends were trimmed by 3 bases and 4 bases, with 13 bases remaining between them. Germline CDR1 is SGHVS and CDR2 is FQNEAQ. The CDR3 sequence is 15 residues long. The CDR3: CASSLYGTLNQPQHF. The CDR3 nucleotides read TGTGCCAGCAGCTTGTACGGGACACTTAATCAGCCCCAGCATTTT.

The chain uses TRBV7-2 and TRBJ2-3; D gene uncertain. CDR1 is SGHTA and CDR2 is FQGNSA in the germline V gene. CDR3 length: 12 residues. V was cut by 4 bases and J by 10 bases, with 12 bases left in between. For the CDR3, the DNA is TGTGCCAGCAGCTCGACGATTTCCCCGCAGTATTTT. It is translated as CASSSTISPQYF. Drawing the rest from reference TRBV7-2 and TRBJ2-3, the complete variable domain is GAGVSQSPSNKVTEKGKDVELRCDPISGHTALYWYRQSLGQGLEFLIYFQGNSAPDKSGLPSDRFSAERTGGSVSTLTIQRTQQEDSAVYLCASSSTISPQYFGPGTRLTVL.

The V gene is TRBV9, the J gene TRBJ2-2; no clear D gene. Trimming left V 0 bases short and J 3 bases short, with 6 bases between. This CDR3 has 14 amino acids. Germline CDR1 and CDR2: SGDLS and YYNGEE. The CDR3 sequence is CASSVVEYTGELFF. The CDR3 DNA is TGTGCCAGCAGCGTAGTAGAGTACACCGGGGAGCTGTTTTTT.

This chain uses TRBV5-6 with TRBJ2-3, with a possible D match to TRBD2 (6 bases). The CDR3 is 15 residues long. Germline assignment: CDR1 SGHDT and CDR2 YYEEEE. Trimming shortened V by 7 bases and J by 6 bases, and 21 bases separated the two germline ends. The CDR3 sequence is CASVPGTGVFDTQYF. Here the CDR3 DNA reads TGTGCCAGCGTCCCCGGGACGGGAGTATTTGATACGCAGTATTTT. The entire variable domain, with the rest obtained from reference TRBV5-6 and TRBJ2-3, is as follows: DAGVTQSPTHLIKTRGQQVTLRCSPKSGHDTVSWYQQALGQGPQFIFQYYEEEERQRGNFPDRFSGHQFPNYSSELNVNALLLGDSALYLCASVPGTGVFDTQYFGPGTRLTVL.

This chain links TRBV19 with TRBJ1-5; D perhaps matches TRBD1 (6 bases). The V end was cut by 1 base, the J end by 2 bases, with 18 bases between. Germline lookup yields CDR1 LNHDA and CDR2 SQIVND (reference sequence). CDR3 length: 18 amino acids. This chain's CDR3 is CASSIGPGSRQGNQPQHF. The CDR3 region has the DNA TGTGCCAGTAGTATAGGGCCCGGGTCTAGACAGGGCAATCAGCCCCAGCATTTT.

The chain employs TRBV30 and TRBJ1-2; 7 bases are shared with TRBD1. From germline, CDR1 is GTSNPN and CDR2 SVGIG (reference sequence). This CDR3 region has 13 residues. Losses at the gene ends were 0 bases for V and 4 bases for J; bases not matched to a gene: 2. CDR3 in DNA: TGTGCCTGGAGTGTCGGGGACAGCTATGGCTACACCTTC. The encoded protein is CAWSVGDSYGYTF. The variable domain in full, with the rest retrieved from reference TRBV30 and TRBJ1-2, is SQTIHQWPATLVQPVGSPLSLECTVEGTSNPNLYWYRQAAGRGLQLLFYSVGIGQISSEVPQNLSASRPQDRQFILSSKKLLLSDSGFYLCAWSVGDSYGYTFGSGTRLTVV.

The chain uses TRBV19 and TRBJ1-2, with D unresolved. CDR3 size: 15 residues. Germline V gene data show CDR1 as LNHDA and CDR2 as SQIVND (reference sequence). Trimming stripped 7 bases from V and 1 base from J, with 16 bases between. CDR3 loop: CASTHPGDLNYGYTF. The DNA for the CDR3 is TGTGCCAGTACCCACCCGGGCGATCTTAACTATGGCTACACCTTC.

The CDR3 DNA reads as TGTGCCAGCAGCCAAGACAGGACGGGCAAGAACTATGGCTACACCTTC. Its translation is CASSQDRTGKNYGYTF. The chain couples TRBV5-6 to TRBJ1-2; D may be TRBD1 (6 bases). Germline CDR1 SGHDT, CDR2 YYEEEE. The CDR3 contains 16 residues. Trimming shortened V by 4 bases and J by 2 bases, and 18 bases separated the two germline ends.

This clone was observed once. V and J are TRBV30 and TRBJ1-4; D is perhaps TRBD1 (6 bases). V gave up 2 bases and J gave up 3 bases, with 10 bases separating them. The germline CDR1 and CDR2 sequences are GTSNPN and SVGIG (reference sequence). The CDR3 loop spans 14 amino acids. This chain's CDR3 is CAWSSGASNEKLFF. CDR3 nucleotide sequence: TGTGCCTGGAGTTCGGGGGCCTCTAATGAAAAACTGTTTTTT.

The rearrangement joins TRBV5-1 to TRBJ1-2, with D perhaps TRBD1 (5 bases). V was shortened by 0 bases and J by 4 bases, with 10 bases between the two germline ends. Germline CDR1 reads SGHRS; CDR2 reads YFSETQ. CDR3 length: 14 residues. The chain's CDR3 is CASSLVGGIYGYTF. The DNA for the CDR3 is TGCGCCAGCAGCTTGGTGGGGGGGATCTATGGCTACACCTTC.

This clone was counted a single time. The rearrangement joins TRBV9 to TRBJ1-5; 7 bases are shared with TRBD1. The CDR3 sequence is 15 residues long. Germline values: CDR1 SGDLS, CDR2 YYNGEE. V lost 2 bases, J lost 4 bases, and 6 bases stayed unmatched. CDR3: CASSVTGATNQPQHF. In DNA form, the CDR3 reads TGTGCCAGCAGCGTTACAGGGGCTACGAATCAGCCCCAGCATTTT. Filled out from reference TRBV9 and TRBJ1-5, the complete variable domain reads DSGVTQTPKHLITATGQRVTLRCSPRSGDLSVYWYQQSLDQGLQFLIQYYNGEERAKGNILERFSAQQFPDLHSELNLSSLELGDSALYFCASSVTGATNQPQHFGDGTRLSIL.

In this sample, this clone turned up a few times. The chain joins TRBV19 to TRBJ1-2, with a tentative D call TRBD1 (5 bases). Germline lookup yields CDR1 LNHDA and CDR2 SQIVND (reference sequence). The CDR3 is 11 amino acids. Deletions cut 11 bases from V and 1 base from J, with 8 bases between. CDR3 coding DNA: TGTGCCGCAGGGTTTAACTATGGCTACACCTTC. Translating gives CAAGFNYGYTF.

The gene calls are TRBV6-4 and TRBJ1-3; D unresolved. V gave up 2 bases and J gave up 4 bases, with 3 bases separating them. Germline V gene data show CDR1 as MRHNA and CDR2 as SNTAGT. There are 12 residues in the CDR3. This chain's CDR3 is CASSDQGNTIYF. The CDR3 region has the DNA TGTGCCAGCAGTGACCAGGGAAACACCATATATTTT.

The chain carries TRBV30 and TRBJ1-1; perhaps TRBD1 as D (5 bases). Germline CDR1 is GTSNPN and CDR2 is SVGIG (reference sequence). V was shortened by 1 base and J by 1 base, with 7 bases between the two germline ends. This CDR3 region has 13 residues. The CDR3 coding sequence is TGTGCCTGGAGTGGGGGCTGGAACACTGAAGCTTTCTTT. Protein product: CAWSGGWNTEAFF.